This T cell receptor (beta chain) was sequenced in a study of cytomegalovirus exposure and HLA in healthy donors. Study observations and caveats: A later examination showed that TCR association rates differed by HLA locus, with DRB1 most and HLA-C fewest. Common viral pathogens seemed to be connected with several of the most significant clusters, according to a later analysis. Likely technical artifact: a cluster of highly shared sequence variants. Previous analysis showed most TCR beta V segments were productive about 90% or about 30% of the time.

With 60 Vbeta and 13 Jbeta primers, the PCR was carried out. Clones were sequenced by immunoSEQ multiplex PCR, and TCRdb holds only the in-frame ones, with some missing. The table records some 150,000 clones, 75% to 90% of them present only once. Comments on this clone: Antigen specificity is unknown.

Sequencing was carried out using PBMCs. This clonotype originated in a man in his thirties or forties in good health and CMV-seronegative.

CDR3 DNA: TGTGCCAGCAGTGAGGGTTACGCTGAAGCTTTCTTT. Translation gives CASSEGYAEAFF. The rearrangement links TRBV6-5 to TRBJ1-1; the D is unclear. Trimming removed 5 bases from V and 6 bases from J, with 10 bases in between. Germline V CDR1 and CDR2: MNHEY, SVGAGI. This CDR3 has 12 residues.